This passage covers 5 T cell receptor beta chains from one sample sequenced in a study of cytomegalovirus exposure and HLA in healthy donors. With 60 Vbeta and 13 Jbeta primers, the PCR was carried out. Assay used: immunoSEQ multiplex PCR; TCRdb lists only in-frame clones, some missing. The data contain around 92,000 clones, approximately 80% of them singletons. The sample was PBMCs. The source is a female donor in good health and CMV-seropositive.

Details on this clone: The sample carries other DNA sequences with the same CDR3. J is TRBJ2-7 and V is TRBV9; TRBD2 might be the D (6 bases). CDR3 length: 14 amino acids. V lost 2 bases to trimming and J lost 0 bases, with 9 bases between them. Germline CDR1 reads SGDLS; CDR2 reads YYNGEE. Here the CDR3 DNA reads TGTGCCAGCAGCGTTGGGGACTCCTCCTACGAGCAGTACTTC. Its translation: CASSVGDSSYEQYF.

This rearrangement joins TRBV5-1 to TRBJ1-1, with 11 bases matching TRBD1. Germline CDR1 and CDR2: SGHRS and YFSETQ. The length of the CDR3 is 16 residues. The trim removed 0 bases at V and 2 bases at J, leaving 3 bases unmatched. As DNA, the CDR3 is TGCGCCAGCAGCTTGGGGGGGACAGGGGGAAACACTGAAGCTTTCTTT. Its translation: CASSLGGTGGNTEAFF. The complete variable domain, with remaining parts taken from reference TRBV5-1 and TRBJ1-1, reads KAGVTQTPRYLIKTRGQQVTLSCSPISGHRSVSWYQQTPGQGLQFLFEYFSETQRNKGNFPGRFSGRQFSNSRSEMNVSTLELGDSALYLCASSLGGTGGNTEAFFGQGTRLTVV.

This clone appeared a few times. The genes are TRBV6-6 and TRBJ1-4; D unresolved. The CDR3 is 12 amino acids. Germline CDR1 and CDR2: MNHNY and SVGAGI (reference sequence). Trimming took 0 bases from V and 8 from J, leaving 4 bases between them. The CDR3 sequence: CASSYSAEKLFF. CDR3 DNA: TGTGCCAGCAGTTACTCTGCGGAAAAACTGTTTTTT.

The chain carries TRBV6-1 and TRBJ2-7, with D possibly matching TRBD2 (5 bases). The V gene's germline CDR1 is MNHNS and CDR2 SASEGT. The CDR3 sequence is 15 residues long. With 4 bases removed from V and 2 bases from J, the gap between germline ends came to 15 bases. The CDR3 sequence is CASSALSEVPYEQYF. CDR3 nucleotide sequence: TGTGCCAGCAGTGCCCTCTCGGAGGTTCCCTACGAGCAGTACTTC.

V and J are TRBV7-9 and TRBJ2-7; unclear D gene. CDR1 is SEHNR and CDR2 is FQNEAQ in the germline V gene (reference sequence). This CDR3 is built from 13 residues. V lost 7 bases and J 4 bases, leaving 14 bases between the germline ends. CDR3 DNA sequence: TGTGCCAGCACCCAGTCGACAATTTACGAGCAGTACTTC. Protein sequence: CASTQSTIYEQYF. The full variable domain, its missing parts supplied by reference TRBV7-9 and TRBJ2-7, is DTGVSQNPRHKITKRGQNVTFRCDPISEHNRLYWYRQTLGQGPEFLTYFQNEAQLEKSRLLSDRFSAERPKGSFSTLEIQRTEQGDSAMYLCASTQSTIYEQYFGPGTRLTVT.